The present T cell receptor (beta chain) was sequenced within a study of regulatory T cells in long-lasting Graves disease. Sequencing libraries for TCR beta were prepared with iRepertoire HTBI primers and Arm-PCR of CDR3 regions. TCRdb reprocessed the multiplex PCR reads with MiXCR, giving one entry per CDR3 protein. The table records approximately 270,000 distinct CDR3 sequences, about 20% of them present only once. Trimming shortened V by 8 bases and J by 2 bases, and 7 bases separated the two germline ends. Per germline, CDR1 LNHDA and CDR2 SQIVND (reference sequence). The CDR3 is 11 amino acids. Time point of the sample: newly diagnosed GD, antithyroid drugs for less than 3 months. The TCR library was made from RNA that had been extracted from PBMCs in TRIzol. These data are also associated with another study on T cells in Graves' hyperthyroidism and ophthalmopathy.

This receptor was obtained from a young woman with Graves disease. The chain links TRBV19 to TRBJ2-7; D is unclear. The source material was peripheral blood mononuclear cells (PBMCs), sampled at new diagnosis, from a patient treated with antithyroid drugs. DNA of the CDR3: TGTGCCAGTGGTGACGCCTACGAGCAGTACTTC. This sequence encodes CASGDAYEQYF.